This passage covers 32 T cell receptor beta chains from one sample sequenced in a study of long-term antiretroviral therapy in people with HIV. Assay version v3.0 of immunoSEQ was used, and it was run at survey level. The data were produced by immunoSEQ multiplex PCR, yet TCRdb's version contains in-frame clones alone and is incomplete. The table includes about 27,000 clones, roughly 85% detected once. The source material was unsorted PBMCs, sampled 2.3 years after starting antiretroviral therapy. All receptors come from a man between 35 and 55 years old with HIV.

The chain couples TRBV6-1 to TRBJ1-2; D not resolved. The CDR3 loop spans 15 amino acids. The V gene lost 1 base and the J gene lost 1 base, with 10 bases spanning the gap. CDR1 and CDR2 (germline): MNHNS, SASEGT. CDR3 bases: TGTGCCAGCAGTGAAGAATGGCGGCTTAACTATGGCTACACCTTC. The encoded protein is CASSEEWRLNYGYTF.

The V and J genes are TRBV27 and TRBJ2-3; D not certain. Trimming took 4 bases from V and 2 from J, leaving 7 bases between them. The CDR3 is 13 amino acids. Germline V CDR1 and CDR2: MNHEY, SMNVEV (reference sequence). The CDR3 here is CASSYQATDTQYF. CDR3 DNA sequence: TGTGCCAGCAGTTACCAAGCCACAGATACGCAGTATTTT.

The V gene is TRBV19, the J gene TRBJ1-2; D perhaps matches TRBD1 (5 bases). The CDR3 consists of 20 residues. Germline V gene lookup returns CDR1 LNHDA and CDR2 SQIVND (reference sequence). Trimming left V 8 bases short and J 3 bases short, with 34 bases between. CDR3 protein: CASSKDIRYVRGDSDYGYTF. In nucleotides, the CDR3 is TGTGCCAGTTCGAAGGACATACGATATGTGAGGGGTGATAGTGACTATGGCTACACCTTC.

This clone has only a few counts. The rearrangement links TRBV27 to TRBJ2-2; TRBD1 agrees at 11 bases. The CDR3 sequence is 18 residues long. Looked up from germline, CDR1 is MNHEY and CDR2 is SMNVEV (reference sequence). Germline trimming cut 6 bases from V and 1 base from J; bases unmatched to any gene: 10. CDR3 loop: CASSRGTGGPMNTGELFF. CDR3 sequence (DNA): TGTGCCAGCAGCCGTGGGACAGGGGGACCAATGAACACCGGGGAGCTGTTTTTT.

The chain uses TRBV13 and TRBJ2-7; possible D gene TRBD2, 5 bases. Per germline, CDR1 PRHDT and CDR2 FYEKMQ (reference sequence). The length of the CDR3 is 13 residues. The V gene lost 3 bases and the J gene lost 7 bases, with 13 bases spanning the gap. The CDR3 region is CASSFPDFREQYF. CDR3 DNA: TGTGCCAGCAGCTTCCCGGACTTCCGGGAGCAGTACTTC. Using reference TRBV13 and TRBJ2-7 for the parts outside the CDR3, the full variable domain is AAGVIQSPRHLIKEKRETATLKCYPIPRHDTVYWYQQGPGQDPQFLISFYEKMQSDKGSIPDRFSAQQFSDYHSELNMSSLELGDSALYFCASSFPDFREQYFGPGTRLTVT.

The J gene is TRBJ2-2, the V gene TRBV4-1, with D unresolved. The length of the CDR3 is 17 residues. From germline, CDR1 is MGHRA and CDR2 YSYEKL. V lost 3 bases and J 0 bases, leaving 14 bases between the germline ends. CDR3 coding DNA: TGCGCCAGCAGCCACCCCCGCGGCGGATCGAACACCGGGGAGCTGTTTTTT. It is translated as CASSHPRGGSNTGELFF.

The rearrangement links TRBV7-9 to TRBJ2-7, with 8 bases lining up with TRBD2. The germline V gene has CDR1 SEHNR and CDR2 FQNEAQ (reference sequence). CDR3 size: 15 residues. V dropped 3 bases and J dropped 7; count of bases not matched to a gene: 11. CDR3 in DNA: TGTGCCAGCAGCTTGGTCCTAGCGGGTTCCCCTGAGCAGTACTTC. As protein: CASSLVLAGSPEQYF. The whole variable domain, remainder taken from reference TRBV7-9 and TRBJ2-7, is DTGVSQNPRHKITKRGQNVTFRCDPISEHNRLYWYRQTLGQGPEFLTYFQNEAQLEKSRLLSDRFSAERPKGSFSTLEIQRTEQGDSAMYLCASSLVLAGSPEQYFGPGTRLTVT.

The gene calls are TRBV2 and TRBJ1-3; tentative D call: TRBD1 (6 bases). Trimming stripped 5 bases from V and 2 bases from J, with 16 bases between. Germline CDR1 and CDR2: SNHLY and FYNNEI. The CDR3 sequence is 16 residues long. CDR3 residues: CASSRPGVPPGNTIYF. The DNA for the CDR3 is TGTGCCAGCAGTAGACCAGGGGTGCCTCCTGGAAACACCATATATTTT.

The chain recombines TRBV5-1 with TRBJ1-3; TRBD1 matches at 7 bases. Germline V lookup: CDR1 SGHRS, CDR2 YFSETQ. This CDR3 is 15 amino acids long. Germline trimming cut 0 bases from V and 3 bases from J; bases unmatched to any gene: 3. This chain's CDR3 is CASSLDAGGGNTIYF. The CDR3 DNA follows: TGCGCCAGCAGCTTGGATGCAGGGGGTGGAAACACCATATATTTT.

The CDR3 loop is CASSPGTGYFHGYTF. The CDR3 DNA reads TGTGCCAGCAGCCCCGGGACAGGGTATTTTCATGGCTACACCTTC. This chain joins TRBV7-6 and TRBJ1-2; 9 bases match TRBD1. The junction had 10 bases not matched to a gene; V was cut back by 5 bases and J by 6 bases. The CDR3 contains 15 residues. Looked up from germline, CDR1 is SGHVS and CDR2 is FNYEAQ.

The chain uses TRBV11-2 and TRBJ2-2, with TRBD1 as a possible D gene (5 bases). The CDR3 sequence is 17 residues long. The germline gives CDR1 SGHAT, CDR2 FQNNGV. Trimming cost V 3 bases and J 2 bases, with 16 bases left between them. In DNA form, the CDR3 reads TGTGCCAGCAGCTTCCTTCCCGGGCAGGGCAACACCGGGGAGCTGTTTTTT. Translating gives CASSFLPGQGNTGELFF.

V gene TRBV5-6 combines with J gene TRBJ1-2; 7 bases are a match to TRBD1. The CDR3 runs 15 residues. V shed 4 bases and J 5 bases; nucleotides not matched to a gene: 11. The germline V gene has CDR1 SGHDT and CDR2 YYEEEE. CDR3 sequence: CASSLGTAVLYGYTF. DNA of the CDR3: TGTGCCAGCAGCCTGGGGACAGCGGTTTTGTATGGCTACACCTTC.

The rearrangement joins TRBV18 to TRBJ1-3, with D perhaps matching TRBD1 (5 bases). Trimming took off 0 bases at V and 2 bases at J, with 8 bases between the two ends. This CDR3 region has 15 residues. The germline V gene encodes CDR1 KGHSH and CDR2 LQKENI. DNA of the CDR3: TGTGCCAGCTCACCACCGGGGGTCCCTGGAAACACCATATATTTT. Its translation: CASSPPGVPGNTIYF.

The chain couples TRBV5-6 to TRBJ1-1; TRBD1 might be the D (5 bases). The CDR3 is 12 residues long. Germline lookup yields CDR1 SGHDT and CDR2 YYEEEE. Trimming removed 3 bases at V and 10 bases at J, with 13 bases between. The CDR3 reads CASSSGTKLAFF. For the CDR3, the DNA is TGTGCCAGCAGCTCCGGGACGAAATTAGCTTTCTTT. Drawing the rest from reference TRBV5-6 and TRBJ1-1, the complete variable domain is DAGVTQSPTHLIKTRGQQVTLRCSPKSGHDTVSWYQQALGQGPQFIFQYYEEEERQRGNFPDRFSGHQFPNYSSELNVNALLLGDSALYLCASSSGTKLAFFGQGTRLTVV.

A single count supports this clone. V usage is TRBV4-2 and J usage is TRBJ2-1; perhaps D is TRBD1 or TRBD2 (5 bases each). Deletions cut 2 bases from V and 1 base from J, with 9 bases between. CDR1 is LGHNA and CDR2 is YNFKEQ in the germline V gene. The CDR3 consists of 15 residues. CDR3 sequence (DNA): TGTGCCAGCAGCCAACGGGGCTGGTCCTACAATGAGCAGTTCTTC. Translating gives CASSQRGWSYNEQFF.

The genes are TRBV5-1 and TRBJ2-2; 7 bases match TRBD2. The CDR3 consists of 14 residues. From germline, CDR1 is SGHRS and CDR2 YFSETQ. J lost 14 bases, V lost 4 bases, and 14 bases had no gene match. CDR3 sequence: CASSGRVRDGELFF. In nucleotides, the CDR3 is TGCGCCAGCAGCGGGAGGGTTCGAGACGGTGAACTGTTTTTT.

The rearrangement uses TRBV2 and TRBJ2-3; no firm D call. The CDR3 has 15 residues. CDR1 is SNHLY and CDR2 is FYNNEI in the germline V gene. V shed 2 bases and J shed 1 base, with 10 bases lying between them. The CDR3 region is CASSELRAGTDTQYF. The CDR3 DNA follows: TGTGCCAGCAGTGAACTTCGGGCAGGCACAGATACGCAGTATTTT. Combining the CDR3 with reference TRBV2 and TRBJ2-3 gives the whole variable domain EPEVTQTPSHQVTQMGQEVILRCVPISNHLYFYWYRQILGQKVEFLVSFYNNEISEKSEIFDDQFSVERPDGSNFTLKIRSTKLEDSAMYFCASSELRAGTDTQYFGPGTRLTVL.

V is TRBV5-1 and J is TRBJ2-3; D possibly corresponds to TRBD1 (5 bases). Trimming took 4 bases from V and 4 from J, leaving 10 bases between them. The CDR3 sequence is 13 residues long. Germline CDR1 SGHRS, CDR2 YFSETQ. CDR3 amino acids: CASSEGAPDTQYF. In DNA, the CDR3 is TGCGCCAGCAGCGAAGGGGCCCCAGATACGCAGTATTTT.

This chain links TRBV9 with TRBJ1-1; D remains ambiguous. Germline-derived CDR1 and CDR2 are SGDLS and YYNGEE. Trimming stripped 3 bases from V and 0 bases from J, with 6 bases between. This CDR3 region has 13 residues. CDR3 residues: CASSEDLNTEAFF. The CDR3 region has the DNA TGTGCCAGCAGCGAAGACTTGAACACTGAAGCTTTCTTT. The whole variable domain, filled in from reference TRBV9 and TRBJ1-1, reads DSGVTQTPKHLITATGQRVTLRCSPRSGDLSVYWYQQSLDQGLQFLIQYYNGEERAKGNILERFSAQQFPDLHSELNLSSLELGDSALYFCASSEDLNTEAFFGQGTRLTVV.

The chain uses TRBV27 and TRBJ1-5, with TRBD1 as a possible D gene (6 bases). The CDR3 loop spans 20 amino acids. Germline lookup yields CDR1 MNHEY and CDR2 SMNVEV (reference sequence). Trimming took off 4 bases at V and 0 bases at J, with 25 bases between the two ends. For the CDR3, the DNA is TGTGCCAGCAGTTCGACAAGGACAGAAGGGGCAGGGGATAGCAATCAGCCCCAGCATTTT. Protein product: CASSSTRTEGAGDSNQPQHF.

This chain connects TRBV2 to TRBJ2-5; 9 nucleotides match TRBD2. This CDR3 has 16 residues. The junction had 11 bases not matched to a gene; V was cut back by 4 bases and J by 5 bases. CDR1 and CDR2 from the germline V gene are SNHLY and FYNNEI. The CDR3: CASSGGAPGLAETQYF. CDR3 DNA: TGTGCCAGCAGTGGGGGAGCCCCGGGACTAGCTGAGACCCAGTACTTC.

The chain recombines TRBV5-1 with TRBJ1-1, with D perhaps matching TRBD1 (5 bases). The V gene lost 4 bases and the J gene lost 0 bases, with 13 bases spanning the gap. The CDR3 contains 15 residues. Germline CDR1 SGHRS, CDR2 YFSETQ. The CDR3 coding sequence is TGCGCCAGCAGCCCCCTCGAGGGGCTGAACACTGAAGCTTTCTTT. Amino acid sequence: CASSPLEGLNTEAFF.

The chain couples TRBV7-9 to TRBJ1-4; D is unclear. Germline loops: CDR1 SEHNR, CDR2 FQNEAQ (reference sequence). V lost 5 bases and J 0 bases, leaving 13 bases between the germline ends. There are 16 residues in the CDR3. CDR3 nucleotide sequence: TGTGCCAGCAGCCAGCAAGACGCGGCAACTAATGAAAAACTGTTTTTT. This codes for CASSQQDAATNEKLFF. The full variable domain, rest sourced from reference TRBV7-9 and TRBJ1-4, is DTGVSQNPRHKITKRGQNVTFRCDPISEHNRLYWYRQTLGQGPEFLTYFQNEAQLEKSRLLSDRFSAERPKGSFSTLEIQRTEQGDSAMYLCASSQQDAATNEKLFFGSGTQLSVL.

The chain carries TRBV7-8 and TRBJ2-1; tentatively, D is TRBD1 (5 bases). The length of the CDR3 is 13 residues. V was clipped by 5 bases and J by 6 bases, with 11 bases between them. Germline V gives CDR1 SGHVS, CDR2 FQNEAQ. The CDR3 region is CASSLGAGNEQFF. The CDR3 DNA reads TGTGCCAGCAGCCTAGGGGCTGGCAATGAGCAGTTCTTC.

The chain carries TRBV6-1 and TRBJ2-3; 8 bases map to TRBD2. CDR1 is MNHNS, CDR2 SASEGT, per germline. This CDR3 is 17 amino acids long. Trimming took 2 bases from V and 3 from J; bases not matched to a gene: 10. The CDR3 loop reads CASSEQRGSAGTDTQYF. The CDR3 region has the DNA TGTGCCAGCAGTGAACAGCGGGGGTCAGCAGGAACAGATACGCAGTATTTT.

The chain is built from TRBV6-5 and TRBJ2-3, with D possibly TRBD1 on 6 matching bases. Germline CDR1 is MNHEY and CDR2 is SVGAGI. The CDR3 runs 16 residues. With 0 bases removed from V and 7 bases from J, the gap between germline ends came to 17 bases. CDR3 in amino acids: CASSYSSGAGANTQYF. CDR3 bases: TGTGCCAGCAGTTACTCGTCAGGGGCCGGGGCTAATACGCAGTATTTT.

The V and J genes are TRBV5-4 and TRBJ1-1; 7 bases align to TRBD1. Germline V gives CDR1 SGHNT, CDR2 YYREEE (reference sequence). V shed 2 bases and J 1 base; nucleotides not matched to a gene: 2. This CDR3 is built from 14 residues. Here the CDR3 DNA reads TGTGCCAGCAGCTTAGCAGGGGGGAACACTGAAGCTTTCTTT. As protein: CASSLAGGNTEAFF.

This clone was picked up a small number of times. The chain is built from TRBV18 and TRBJ2-1; no firm D call. This CDR3 has 14 amino acids. Germline loops: CDR1 KGHSH, CDR2 LQKENI. The V end was cut by 0 bases, the J end by 1 base, with 4 bases between. The CDR3 region has the DNA TGTGCCAGCTCACCACCGTCGTCCTACAATGAGCAGTTCTTC. This translates into CASSPPSSYNEQFF.

The chain couples TRBV5-8 to TRBJ2-6, with D possibly TRBD2 on 7 matching bases. The CDR3 is 17 amino acids. V lost 6 bases, J lost 1 base, and 17 bases lay in between. Germline values: CDR1 SGHTS, CDR2 YDEGEE. Here the CDR3 DNA reads TGTGCCAGCATCCCGCCGGGGGGCTGGTCTGGGGCCAACGTCCTGACTTTC. This codes for CASIPPGGWSGANVLTF.

The chain uses TRBV19 and TRBJ1-4, with 7 bases lining up with TRBD1. CDR1 is LNHDA, CDR2 SQIVND, per germline (reference sequence). CDR3 length equals 14 residues. The junction had 6 bases not matched to a gene; V was cut back by 3 bases and J by 8 bases. CDR3 in DNA: TGTGCCAGTAGTATCGGGACAGAGGGGGAAAAACTGTTTTTT. Amino acid sequence: CASSIGTEGEKLFF.

V gene TRBV5-1 combines with J gene TRBJ2-1, with TRBD2 as a possible D gene (5 bases). The length of the CDR3 is 15 residues. Germline lookup yields CDR1 SGHRS and CDR2 YFSETQ. V was clipped by 0 bases and J by 7 bases, with 14 bases between them. CDR3 DNA sequence: TGCGCCAGCAGCTTGGTTATGGGCGGGCTAAATGAGCAGTTCTTC. This translates into CASSLVMGGLNEQFF.

The V and J genes are TRBV4-1 and TRBJ1-1; tentatively, D is TRBD1 (5 bases). Germline CDR1 reads MGHRA; CDR2 reads YSYEKL. V lost 0 bases to trimming and J lost 1 base, with 18 bases between them. This CDR3 has 18 amino acids. The CDR3: CASSQEGVSTDRNTEAFF. The CDR3 DNA reads as TGCGCCAGCAGCCAAGAAGGGGTATCGACAGACCGGAACACTGAAGCTTTCTTT.